This T cell receptor beta chain was sequenced for a study of cytomegalovirus exposure and HLA in healthy donors. V was pared by 1 base and J by 2 bases, with 11 bases between. The CDR3 sequence is 15 residues long. Germline V gives CDR1 SGHTA, CDR2 FQGTGA. Using immunoSEQ multiplex PCR, the repertoire was profiled, and TCRdb retains in-frame clones only, with some absent. The sample carries fewer than 130,000 clones, approximately 90% recorded once. The sequencing sample was made of PBMCs. The chain is built from TRBV7-3 and TRBJ2-5; D may be TRBD2 (6 bases). The source of this sequence is a woman between 25 and 40 years old in good health and CMV-seropositive. Written as DNA, the CDR3 is TGTGCCAGCAGCTTAAGCGGGGCAATACAAGAGACCCAGTACTTC. Its translation: CASSLSGAIQETQYF.